The rows below give T cell receptor beta chains drawn from one sample of a study of memory CD4+ T cells and cytomegalovirus serostatus. Clones were sequenced by immunoSEQ multiplex PCR, and TCRdb holds only the in-frame ones, with some missing. The profile shows under 55,000 clones, approximately 80% of them singletons. The material sequenced was memory CD4+ T cells from blood. These receptors originate from an adult in good health and CMV-seropositive. CDR3s include the opening cysteine and the closing phenylalanine or tryptophan. The D gene is left open where the match is weak. Clone size is stated in some rows and not others, as once, few, many or a class when expanded.

>TRBD1|TRBJ1-2|TRBV4-3|once
CANSKDGSGGLYGYTF
TGCGCCAACAGCAAGGATGGCTCAGGGGGACTTTATGGCTACACCTTC
>TRBD2|TRBJ2-3|TRBV28|-
CASSSSGRTDTQYF
TGTGCCAGCAGTAGTAGCGGGAGGACAGATACGCAGTATTTT
>-|TRBJ1-2|TRBV19|-
CASSIEVPGRSGYTF
TGTGCCAGTAGTATAGAGGTTCCGGGCAGGTCTGGCTACACCTTC
>-|TRBJ1-1|TRBV7-9|few
CASSLAAGTTEAFF
TGTGCCAGCAGCTTAGCGGCAGGGACCACTGAAGCTTTCTTT
>TRBD2|TRBJ2-3|TRBV6-5|-
CASSSAGVSTDTQYF
TGTGCCAGCAGTTCGGCGGGAGTAAGCACAGATACGCAGTATTTT
>-|TRBJ2-7|TRBV2|-
CASSLTGPYEQYF
TGTGCCAGCAGTTTAACTGGACCCTACGAGCAGTACTTC
>-|TRBJ2-1|TRBV7-2|-
CASSLEVINEQFF
TGTGCCAGCAGCTTAGAAGTCATAAATGAGCAGTTCTTC
>-|TRBJ2-3|TRBV18|-
CASSPKGTADTQYF
TGTGCCAGCTCACCAAAGGGCACGGCAGATACGCAGTATTTT
>-|TRBJ1-4|TRBV5-1|-
CASSSVGGTEKLFF
TGCGCCAGCAGTTCTGTCGGCGGGACCGAAAAACTGTTTTTT
>-|TRBJ2-2|TRBV7-2|-
CASPTRSNTGELFF
TGTGCCAGCCCTACAAGATCGAACACCGGGGAGCTGTTTTTT
>-|TRBJ1-2|TRBV6-1|-
CASRTPGSNYGYTF
TGTGCCAGCAGGACCCCCGGGTCTAACTATGGCTACACCTTC
>-|TRBJ1-4|TRBV28|-
CASTPGGMANEKLFF
TGTGCCAGCACCCCCGGGGGCATGGCTAATGAAAAACTGTTTTTT
>-|TRBJ2-7|TRBV7-2|medium-sized
CASSFPPAAEQYF
TGTGCCAGCAGCTTTCCCCCTGCCGCCGAGCAGTACTTC
>-|TRBJ2-6|TRBV4-1|once
CASTLMGGLSSGANVLTF
TGCGCCAGCACCTTAATGGGGGGGCTAAGCTCTGGGGCCAACGTCCTGACTTTC
>TRBD2|TRBJ2-1|TRBV5-1|-
CASSLTTSGSVSEQFF
TGCGCCAGCAGCTTGACGACTAGCGGGAGTGTTAGTGAGCAGTTCTTC
>-|TRBJ2-1|TRBV27|once
CASSFRDNQDEQFF
TGTGCCAGCAGTTTCCGAGACAACCAGGATGAGCAGTTCTTC
>-|TRBJ2-1|TRBV5-1|-
CASSFGGIEVGFF
TGCGCCAGCAGCTTTGGGGGTATAGAGGTGGGGTTCTTC
>-|TRBJ2-2|TRBV2|once
CASRTERGYTGELFF
TGTGCCAGCAGGACGGAGCGTGGGTACACCGGGGAGCTGTTTTTT
>TRBD1|TRBJ2-3|TRBV7-9|-
CASSSGQGVDTQYF
TGTGCCAGCAGCTCCGGACAGGGAGTCGATACGCAGTATTTT
>TRBD2|TRBJ2-5|TRBV5-6|few
CASSSIRLAARETQYF
TGTGCCAGCAGCTCTATCCGACTAGCGGCTAGAGAGACCCAGTACTTC
>-|TRBJ1-5|TRBV5-1|-
CASSLSGNQPQHF
TGCGCCAGCAGCTTGAGTGGGAATCAGCCCCAGCATTTT
>-|TRBJ1-2|TRBV28|-
CASTEGVRGYTF
TGTGCCAGCACCGAAGGGGTGAGAGGCTACACCTTC
>-|TRBJ2-2|TRBV9|-
CASSVGASKPGELFF
TGTGCCAGCAGCGTAGGGGCCTCAAAACCCGGGGAGCTGTTTTTT
>-|TRBJ1-4|TRBV4-3|medium-sized
CASSQRARGEKLFF
TGCGCCAGCAGCCAGAGGGCAAGGGGTGAAAAACTGTTTTTT
>TRBD1|TRBJ1-4|TRBV4-1|-
CASSPGQGATNEKLFF
TGCGCCAGCAGCCCGGGACAGGGAGCAACTAATGAAAAACTGTTTTTT
>-|TRBJ1-2|TRBV5-4|-
CASSLGQTYGYTF
TGTGCCAGCAGCTTGGGACAAACCTATGGCTACACCTTC
>-|TRBJ2-6|TRBV7-9|-
CASASAGANVLTF
TGTGCCAGCGCCTCCGCTGGGGCCAACGTCCTGACTTTC
>-|TRBJ2-5|TRBV2|few
CASGMGAQETQYF
TGTGCCAGCGGGATGGGGGCCCAAGAGACCCAGTACTTC
>-|TRBJ1-2|TRBV28|-
CASSPPWGGGYTF
TGTGCCAGCAGCCCCCCATGGGGGGGTGGCTACACCTTC
>-|TRBJ2-2|TRBV30|-
CAWGTFAGGGTGELFF
TGTGCCTGGGGGACATTTGCAGGGGGAGGGACCGGGGAGCTGTTTTTT
>-|TRBJ2-1|TRBV11-1|once
CASSFRGEQFF
TGTGCCAGCAGCTTCAGGGGTGAGCAGTTCTTC
>-|TRBJ1-1|TRBV6-5|-
CASSSPRQNTEAFF
TGTGCCAGCAGTTCACCACGACAGAACACTGAAGCTTTCTTT
>TRBD2|TRBJ2-7|TRBV5-1|-
CASSPDPGLAGEQYF
TGCGCCAGCAGCCCGGACCCGGGACTAGCTGGCGAGCAGTACTTC
>-|TRBJ1-3|TRBV4-3|few
CASSQVGSSGNTIYF
TGCGCCAGCAGCCAAGTTGGGAGCTCTGGAAACACCATATATTTT
>-|TRBJ2-7|TRBV6-1|-
CASGFSTGYEQYF
TGTGCCAGCGGATTTTCTACAGGGTACGAGCAGTACTTC
>TRBD1|TRBJ1-6|TRBV5-1|-
CASSMTGGISPLHF
TGCGCCAGCAGCATGACAGGGGGCATTTCACCCCTCCACTTT
>-|TRBJ1-3|TRBV18|-
CASSPLGRVVSSRNTIYF
TGTGCCAGCTCACCTCTCGGCCGAGTTGTCAGTTCCAGAAACACCATATATTTT
>-|TRBJ1-1|TRBV11-1|-
CASMGPGTEAFF
TGTGCCAGCATGGGCCCAGGGACTGAAGCTTTCTTT
>-|TRBJ2-1|TRBV7-8|once
CASSPGGLNEYNEQFF
TGTGCCAGCAGCCCCGGCGGGCTGAACGAATACAATGAGCAGTTCTTC
>-|TRBJ2-6|TRBV7-2|-
CASSLGSGSGANVLTF
TGTGCCAGCAGCTTAGGCTCCGGGTCTGGGGCCAACGTCCTGACTTTC
>TRBD2|TRBJ2-2|TRBV9|-
CASSLTLGGSVGELFF
TGTGCCAGCAGCCTTACCCTGGGGGGGAGCGTCGGGGAGCTGTTTTTT
>TRBD2|TRBJ2-5|TRBV19|-
CASSIGLAGGRPQETQYF
TGTGCCAGTAGTATTGGACTAGCGGGGGGGCGTCCCCAAGAGACCCAGTACTTC
>TRBD2|TRBJ2-2|TRBV6-1|-
CASMRTSGNTGELFF
TGTGCCAGCATGAGGACTAGCGGGAACACCGGGGAGCTGTTTTTT
>TRBD1|TRBJ1-2|TRBV5-1|-
CASSLDGQGFDGYTF
TGCGCCAGCAGCTTGGACGGACAGGGGTTTGATGGCTACACCTTC
>TRBD2|TRBJ2-1|TRBV5-1|-
CASSLGTSGDEQFF
TGCGCCAGCAGCTTGGGAACTAGCGGCGATGAGCAGTTCTTC
>TRBD1|TRBJ2-3|TRBV28|-
CASSSPGTGSFAGDPSTDTQYF
TGTGCCAGCAGTTCTCCCGGGACAGGGAGCTTTGCGGGAGACCCGAGCACAGATACGCAGTATTTT
>-|TRBJ1-1|TRBV6-5|-
CASSLAPQRHTEAFF
TGTGCCAGCAGTTTGGCTCCCCAGCGGCACACTGAAGCTTTCTTT
>-|TRBJ2-3|TRBV19|-
CASSIQDVRTTSTDTQYF
TGTGCCAGTAGTATACAGGATGTCCGCACAACTAGCACAGATACGCAGTATTTT
>TRBD1|TRBJ2-7|TRBV7-2|once
CASSSTGGTYEQYF
TGTGCCAGCAGCTCGACAGGGGGGACCTACGAGCAGTACTTC
>-|TRBJ1-5|TRBV28|-
CASSPSWGQGRLNQPQHF
TGTGCCAGCAGCCCATCGTGGGGGCAGGGGAGATTAAATCAGCCCCAGCATTTT
>TRBD2|TRBJ2-1|TRBV7-2|once
CASRDSGEPLNEQFF
TGTGCCAGCAGGGATAGCGGGGAACCCCTGAATGAGCAGTTCTTC